This T cell receptor (beta chain) was sequenced during a study of cytomegalovirus exposure and HLA in healthy donors. The germline V gene encodes CDR1 MDHEN and CDR2 SYDVKM. The CDR3 is 13 amino acids. Trimming took off 3 bases at V and 0 bases at J, with 5 bases between the two ends. Study results and limitations: The authors excluded some V segments, including TRBV6-2 and TRBV6-3, as indistinguishable. V- and J-gene trimming of TCR beta was linked (in a later analysis) to a missense DCLRE1C variant. With DRB1 most and HLA-C fewest, TCR association rates differed between HLA loci in a later analysis.

About this clone: Antigen specificity is unknown.

The primer mix had 60 Vbeta and 13 Jbeta primers. The method was immunoSEQ multiplex PCR; TCRdb's version includes in-frame clones alone and lacks a portion of them. Among about 150,000 clones listed, roughly four fifths were seen once. The rearrangement joins TRBV28 to TRBJ2-5; D unclear. This clonotype was sampled from a young man in good health and CMV-seronegative. Sequencing used PBMCs. CDR3 nucleotides: TGTGCCAGCAGTTTGGCCAACCAAGAGACCCAGTACTTC. Translation: CASSLANQETQYF.